This TCR beta chain was recorded in a study of control samples from healthy donors and cancer patients. There are 15 residues in the CDR3. Germline V CDR1 and CDR2: SGHRS, YFSETQ. The J segment lost 5 bases and the V segment lost 2 bases, leaving 9 bases of the junction unmatched. Produced via immunoSEQ multiplex PCR; TCRdb's table is partial and in-frame only. This sample has over 200,000 clones, with over 70% found just once. Sequencing was performed on PBMCs. V gene TRBV5-1 combines with J gene TRBJ2-5; 7 bases are shared with TRBD2. This TCR came from a woman aged 55-75 years with lung cancer. The CDR3 is CASSFGAGDEETQYF. CDR3 in DNA: TGCGCCAGCAGCTTTGGGGCGGGAGATGAGGAGACCCAGTACTTC.